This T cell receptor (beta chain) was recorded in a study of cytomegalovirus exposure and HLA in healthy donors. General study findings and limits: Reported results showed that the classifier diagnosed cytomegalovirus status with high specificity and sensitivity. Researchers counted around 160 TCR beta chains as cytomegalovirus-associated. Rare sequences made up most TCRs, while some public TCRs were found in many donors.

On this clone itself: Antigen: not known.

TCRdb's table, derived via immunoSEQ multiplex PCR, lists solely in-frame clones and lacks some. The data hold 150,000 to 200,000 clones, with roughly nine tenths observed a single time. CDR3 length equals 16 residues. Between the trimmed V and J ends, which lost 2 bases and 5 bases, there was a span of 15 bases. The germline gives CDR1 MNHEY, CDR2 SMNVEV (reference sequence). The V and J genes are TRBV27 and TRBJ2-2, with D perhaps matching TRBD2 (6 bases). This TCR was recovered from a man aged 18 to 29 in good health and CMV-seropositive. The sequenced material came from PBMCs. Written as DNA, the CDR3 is TGTGCCAGCAGTTTAGGGGGGAGGACACGGACCGGGGAGCTGTTTTTT. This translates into CASSLGGRTRTGELFF.